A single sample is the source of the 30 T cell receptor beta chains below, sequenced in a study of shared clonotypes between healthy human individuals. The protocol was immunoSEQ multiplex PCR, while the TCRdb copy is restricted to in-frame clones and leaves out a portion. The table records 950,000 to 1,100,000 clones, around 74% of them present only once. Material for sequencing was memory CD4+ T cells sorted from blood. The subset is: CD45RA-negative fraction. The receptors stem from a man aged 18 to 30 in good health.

The DNA of the CDR3 is TGCGCCAGCAGCTTGGCACCGGGACAGGGGCTTGGCTATGGCTACACCTTC. It encodes CASSLAPGQGLGYGYTF. The rearrangement joins TRBV5-1 to TRBJ1-2; TRBD1 matches 10 bases. This CDR3 has 17 amino acids. Germline values: CDR1 SGHRS, CDR2 YFSETQ. V dropped 0 bases and J dropped 4; count of bases not matched to a gene: 9.

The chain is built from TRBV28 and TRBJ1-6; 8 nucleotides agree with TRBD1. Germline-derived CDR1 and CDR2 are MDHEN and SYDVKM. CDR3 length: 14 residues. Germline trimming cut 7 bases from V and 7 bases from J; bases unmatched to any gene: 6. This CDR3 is CASTSGGRNSPLHF. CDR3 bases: TGTGCCAGCACCTCAGGGGGCCGGAATTCACCCCTCCACTTT.

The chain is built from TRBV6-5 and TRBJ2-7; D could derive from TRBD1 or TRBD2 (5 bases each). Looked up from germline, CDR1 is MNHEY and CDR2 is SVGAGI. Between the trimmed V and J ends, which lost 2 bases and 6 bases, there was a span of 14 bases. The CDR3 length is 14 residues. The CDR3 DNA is TGTGCCAGCAGTTACAACGAGGGAAGGGGCGAGCAGTACTTC. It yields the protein CASSYNEGRGEQYF.

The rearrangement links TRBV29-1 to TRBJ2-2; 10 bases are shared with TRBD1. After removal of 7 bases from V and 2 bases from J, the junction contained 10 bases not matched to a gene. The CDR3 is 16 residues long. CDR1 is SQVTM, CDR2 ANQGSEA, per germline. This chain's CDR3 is CSARDRGRPNTGELFF. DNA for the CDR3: TGCAGCGCCCGGGACAGGGGTCGACCTAACACCGGGGAGCTGTTTTTT.

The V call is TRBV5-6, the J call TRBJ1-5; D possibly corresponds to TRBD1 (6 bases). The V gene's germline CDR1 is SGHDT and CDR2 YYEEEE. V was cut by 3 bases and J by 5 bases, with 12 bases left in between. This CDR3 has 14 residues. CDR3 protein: CASSSGGGHQPQHF. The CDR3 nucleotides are TGTGCCAGCAGCTCTGGGGGGGGCCATCAGCCCCAGCATTTT. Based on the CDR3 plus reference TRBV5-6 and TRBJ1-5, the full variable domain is DAGVTQSPTHLIKTRGQQVTLRCSPKSGHDTVSWYQQALGQGPQFIFQYYEEEERQRGNFPDRFSGHQFPNYSSELNVNALLLGDSALYLCASSSGGGHQPQHFGDGTRLSIL.

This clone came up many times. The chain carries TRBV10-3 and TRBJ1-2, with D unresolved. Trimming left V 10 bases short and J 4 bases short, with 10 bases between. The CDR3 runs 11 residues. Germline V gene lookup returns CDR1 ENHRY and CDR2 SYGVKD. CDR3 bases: TGTGCCACCTCTACTTCCTATGGCTACACCTTC. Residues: CATSTSYGYTF.

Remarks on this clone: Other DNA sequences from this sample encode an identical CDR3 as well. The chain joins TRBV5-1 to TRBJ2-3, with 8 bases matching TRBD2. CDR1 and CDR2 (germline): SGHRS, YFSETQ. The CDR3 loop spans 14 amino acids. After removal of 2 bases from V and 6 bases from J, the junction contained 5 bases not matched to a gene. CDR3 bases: TGCGCCAGCAGCTTTACGGGGGGGTCGGATACGCAGTATTTT. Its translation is CASSFTGGSDTQYF. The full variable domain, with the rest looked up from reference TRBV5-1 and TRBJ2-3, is KAGVTQTPRYLIKTRGQQVTLSCSPISGHRSVSWYQQTPGQGLQFLFEYFSETQRNKGNFPGRFSGRQFSNSRSEMNVSTLELGDSALYLCASSFTGGSDTQYFGPGTRLTVL.

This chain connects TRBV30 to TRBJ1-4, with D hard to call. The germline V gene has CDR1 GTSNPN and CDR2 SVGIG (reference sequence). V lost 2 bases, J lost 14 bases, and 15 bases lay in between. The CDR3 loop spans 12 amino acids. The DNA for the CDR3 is TGTGCCTGGAGTCGTCCGCTAGGCAGCCTGTTTTTT. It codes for CAWSRPLGSLFF.

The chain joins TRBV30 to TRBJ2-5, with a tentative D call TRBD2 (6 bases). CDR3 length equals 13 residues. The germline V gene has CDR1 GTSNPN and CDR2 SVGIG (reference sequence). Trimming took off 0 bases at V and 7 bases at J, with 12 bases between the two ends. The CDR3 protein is CAWSVGLQGTQYF. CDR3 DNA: TGTGCCTGGAGTGTGGGACTTCAGGGGACCCAGTACTTC.

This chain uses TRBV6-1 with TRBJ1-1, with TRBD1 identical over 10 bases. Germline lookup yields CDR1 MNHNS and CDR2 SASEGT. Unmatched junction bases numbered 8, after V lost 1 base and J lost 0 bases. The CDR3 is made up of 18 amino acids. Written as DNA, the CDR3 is TGTGCCAGCAGTGAAGGGCGGGACAGGGGAAGGATGAACACTGAAGCTTTCTTT. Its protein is CASSEGRDRGRMNTEAFF.

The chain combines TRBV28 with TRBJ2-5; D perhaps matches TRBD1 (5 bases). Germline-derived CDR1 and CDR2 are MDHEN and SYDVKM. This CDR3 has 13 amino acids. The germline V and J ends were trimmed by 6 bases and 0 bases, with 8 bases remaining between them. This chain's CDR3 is CASSTGNQETQYF. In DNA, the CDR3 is TGTGCCAGCAGCACAGGTAACCAAGAGACCCAGTACTTC.

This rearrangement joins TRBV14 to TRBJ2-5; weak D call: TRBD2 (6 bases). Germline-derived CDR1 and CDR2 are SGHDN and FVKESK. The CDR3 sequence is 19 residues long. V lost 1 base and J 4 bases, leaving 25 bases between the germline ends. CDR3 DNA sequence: TGTGCCAGCAGCCAAGCCGGAATCGAGCGGGCCCGCATTCGAGAGACCCAGTACTTC. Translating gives CASSQAGIERARIRETQYF. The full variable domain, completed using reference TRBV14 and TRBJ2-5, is EAGVTQFPSHSVIEKGQTVTLRCDPISGHDNLYWYRRVMGKEIKFLLHFVKESKQDESGMPNNRFLAERTGGTYSTLKVQPAELEDSGVYFCASSQAGIERARIRETQYFGPGTRLLVL.

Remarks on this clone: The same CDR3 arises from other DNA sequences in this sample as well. This CDR3 is CASSQDLSTGELFF. The DNA for the CDR3 is TGCGCCAGCAGCCAAGATCTAAGCACCGGGGAGCTGTTTTTT. V and J are TRBV4-3 and TRBJ2-2; D is uncertain. V was clipped by 0 bases and J by 4 bases, with 6 bases between them. Germline-derived CDR1 and CDR2 are LGHNA and YSLEER. The CDR3 totals 14 residues.

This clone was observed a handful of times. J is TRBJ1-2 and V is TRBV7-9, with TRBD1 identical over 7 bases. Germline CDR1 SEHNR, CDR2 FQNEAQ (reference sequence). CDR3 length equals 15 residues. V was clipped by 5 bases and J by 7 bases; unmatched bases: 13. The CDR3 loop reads CASSPPGQGVGGYTF. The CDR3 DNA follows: TGTGCCAGCAGCCCCCCCGGCCAGGGGGTAGGTGGCTACACCTTC. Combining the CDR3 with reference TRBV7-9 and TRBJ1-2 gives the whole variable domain DTGVSQNPRHKITKRGQNVTFRCDPISEHNRLYWYRQTLGQGPEFLTYFQNEAQLEKSRLLSDRFSAERPKGSFSTLEIQRTEQGDSAMYLCASSPPGQGVGGYTFGSGTRLTVV.

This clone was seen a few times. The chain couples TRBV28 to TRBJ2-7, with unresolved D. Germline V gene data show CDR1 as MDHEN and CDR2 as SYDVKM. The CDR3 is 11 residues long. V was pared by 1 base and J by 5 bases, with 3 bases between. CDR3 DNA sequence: TGTGCCAGCAGTTTATATGACGAGCAGTACTTC. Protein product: CASSLYDEQYF.

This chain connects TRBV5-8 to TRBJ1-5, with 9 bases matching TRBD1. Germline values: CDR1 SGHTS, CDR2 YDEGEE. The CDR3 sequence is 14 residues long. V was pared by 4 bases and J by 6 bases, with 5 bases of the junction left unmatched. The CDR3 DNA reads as TGTGCCAGCAGCGCGGGACAGGGAGTTCAGCCCCAGCATTTT. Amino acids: CASSAGQGVQPQHF.

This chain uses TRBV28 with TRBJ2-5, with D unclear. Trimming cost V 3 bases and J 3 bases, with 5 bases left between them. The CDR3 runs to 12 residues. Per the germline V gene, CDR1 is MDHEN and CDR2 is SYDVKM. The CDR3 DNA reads TGTGCCAGCAGTTTGATGGAAGAGACCCAGTACTTC. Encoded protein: CASSLMEETQYF.

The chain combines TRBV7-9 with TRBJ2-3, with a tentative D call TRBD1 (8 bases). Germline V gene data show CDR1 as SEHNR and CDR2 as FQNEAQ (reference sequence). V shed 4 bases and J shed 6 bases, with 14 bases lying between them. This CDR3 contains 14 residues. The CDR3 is CASSSGQGGDTQYF. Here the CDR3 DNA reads TGTGCCAGCAGCTCTGGACAGGGAGGGGATACGCAGTATTTT.

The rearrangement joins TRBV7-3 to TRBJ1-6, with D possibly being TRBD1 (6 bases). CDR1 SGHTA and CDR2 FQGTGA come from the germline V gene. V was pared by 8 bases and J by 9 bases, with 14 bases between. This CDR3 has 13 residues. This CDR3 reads CASGWTDSSPLHF. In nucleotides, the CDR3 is TGTGCCAGCGGTTGGACAGATTCTTCACCCCTCCACTTT.

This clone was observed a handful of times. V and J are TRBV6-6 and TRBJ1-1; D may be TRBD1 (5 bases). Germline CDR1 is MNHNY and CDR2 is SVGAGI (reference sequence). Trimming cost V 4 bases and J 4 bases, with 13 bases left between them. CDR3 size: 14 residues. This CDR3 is CASSFIRVGTEAFF. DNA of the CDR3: TGTGCCAGCAGTTTTATCAGGGTGGGCACTGAAGCTTTCTTT.

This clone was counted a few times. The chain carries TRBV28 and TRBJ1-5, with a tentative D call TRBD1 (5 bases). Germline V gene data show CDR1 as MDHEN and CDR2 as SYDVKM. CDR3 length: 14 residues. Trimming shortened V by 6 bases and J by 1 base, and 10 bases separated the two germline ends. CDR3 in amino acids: CASRTANSNQPQHF. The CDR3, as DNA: TGTGCCAGCAGGACAGCCAACAGCAATCAGCCCCAGCATTTT.

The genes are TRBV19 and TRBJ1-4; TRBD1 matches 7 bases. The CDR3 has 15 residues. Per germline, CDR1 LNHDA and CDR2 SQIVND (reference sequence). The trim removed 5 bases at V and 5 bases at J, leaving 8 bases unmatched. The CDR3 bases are TGTGCCAGTAGTCAGCAGGGGGTACGGAATGAAAAACTGTTTTTT. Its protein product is CASSQQGVRNEKLFF.

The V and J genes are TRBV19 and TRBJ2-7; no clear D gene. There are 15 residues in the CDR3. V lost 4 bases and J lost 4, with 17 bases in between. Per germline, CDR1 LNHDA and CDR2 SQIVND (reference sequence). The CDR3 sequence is CASSKGLLPVYEQYF. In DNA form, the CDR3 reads TGTGCCAGTAGTAAGGGCCTTCTCCCGGTGTACGAGCAGTACTTC.

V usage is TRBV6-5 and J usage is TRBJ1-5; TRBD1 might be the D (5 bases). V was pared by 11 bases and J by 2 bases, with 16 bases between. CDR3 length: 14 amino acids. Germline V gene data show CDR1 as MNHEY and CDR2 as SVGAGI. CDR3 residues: CASQKGLGNQPQHF. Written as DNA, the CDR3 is TGTGCCTCCCAAAAGGGGCTTGGCAATCAGCCCCAGCATTTT.

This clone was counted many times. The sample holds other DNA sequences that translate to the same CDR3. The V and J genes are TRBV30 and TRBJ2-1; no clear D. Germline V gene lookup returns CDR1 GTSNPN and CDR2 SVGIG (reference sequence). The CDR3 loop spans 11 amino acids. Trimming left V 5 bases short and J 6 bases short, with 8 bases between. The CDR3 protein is CAWWTPNEQFF. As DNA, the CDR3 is TGTGCCTGGTGGACCCCCAATGAGCAGTTCTTC.

As DNA, the CDR3 is TGTGCCAGCAGTTCGGGGTTCGTGCTCCACGAGCAGTACTTC. This gives the protein CASSSGFVLHEQYF. This chain links TRBV7-2 with TRBJ2-5; D possibly corresponds to TRBD2 (5 bases). The better agreement between TRBJ2-7 and the DNA end casts doubt on the J call. There are 14 residues in the CDR3. Germline V CDR1 and CDR2: SGHTA, FQGNSA.

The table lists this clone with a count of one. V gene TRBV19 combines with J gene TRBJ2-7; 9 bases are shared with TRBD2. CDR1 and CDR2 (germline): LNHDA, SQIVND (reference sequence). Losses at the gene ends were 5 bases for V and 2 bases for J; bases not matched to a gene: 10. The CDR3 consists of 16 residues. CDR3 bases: TGTGCCAGTAGTCGACTTTCTAGCGGGACCCCCTACGAGCAGTACTTC. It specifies CASSRLSSGTPYEQYF.

The CDR3 DNA reads TGTGCCAGTAGTCCCTGGACTAGTGGGACAGGCAATGAGCAGTTCTTC. Its translation is CASSPWTSGTGNEQFF. This chain uses TRBV19 with TRBJ2-1; D is possibly TRBD1 (8 bases). The germline V gene encodes CDR1 LNHDA and CDR2 SQIVND (reference sequence). Trimming stripped 5 bases from V and 6 bases from J, with 20 bases between. The CDR3 is 16 residues long.

In DNA form, the CDR3 reads TGTGCCATCAGTGAGGCGACTAATGAAAAACTGTTTTTT. As protein: CAISEATNEKLFF. The J gene is TRBJ1-4, the V gene TRBV10-3; D unclear. This CDR3 spans 13 amino acids. V was clipped by 2 bases and J by 2 bases, with 3 bases between them. Germline values: CDR1 ENHRY, CDR2 SYGVKD.

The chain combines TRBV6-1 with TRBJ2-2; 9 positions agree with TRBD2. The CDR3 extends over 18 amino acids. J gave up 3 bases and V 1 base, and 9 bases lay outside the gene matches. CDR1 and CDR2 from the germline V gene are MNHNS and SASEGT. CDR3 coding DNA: TGTGCCAGCAGTGAAGTGGGTGCGGGAGGGGCGTACACCGGGGAGCTGTTTTTT. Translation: CASSEVGAGGAYTGELFF.